The T cell receptor (beta chain) under discussion was sequenced for a study of monozygotic twins with inflammatory bowel disease. General study findings and limits: Data gave no support to a single strong signal or clonotype associated with IBD. Healthy co-twins, by inverse Simpson, had higher TCRbeta diversity than their siblings with IBD.

Worth noting for this clonotype: Its antigen is still unknown.

TCRdb reanalyzed the 5' RACE reads, giving one entry per CDR3 protein sequence and no DNA. The specimen's table records just over 300,000 distinct CDR3 sequences. The clonotype comes from a human donor with ulcerative colitis or Crohn's disease, or a healthy co-twin of an affected twin (not recorded which). Specimen: blood.

CDR3 region: CASSPGGLEQYF. This chain connects TRBV16 to TRBJ2-7; TCRdb's D call of TRBD1 is untestable without DNA. This CDR3 is 12 amino acids long. Germline CDR1 KGHSY, CDR2 FQNENV.